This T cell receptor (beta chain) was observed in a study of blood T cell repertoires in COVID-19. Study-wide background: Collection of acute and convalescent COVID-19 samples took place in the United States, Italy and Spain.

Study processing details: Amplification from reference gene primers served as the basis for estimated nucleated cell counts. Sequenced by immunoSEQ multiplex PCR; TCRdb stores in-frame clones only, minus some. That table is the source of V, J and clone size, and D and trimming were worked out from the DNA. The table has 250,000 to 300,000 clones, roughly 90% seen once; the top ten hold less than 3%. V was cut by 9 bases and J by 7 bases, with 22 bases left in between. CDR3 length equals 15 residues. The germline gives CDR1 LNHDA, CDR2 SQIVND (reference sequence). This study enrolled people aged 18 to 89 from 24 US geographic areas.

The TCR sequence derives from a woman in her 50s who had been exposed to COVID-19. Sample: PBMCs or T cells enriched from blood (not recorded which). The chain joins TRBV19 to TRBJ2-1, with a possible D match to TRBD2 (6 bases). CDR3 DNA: TGTGCCAGCGCGGGGACGGGGGTTTTGGGGAATGAGCAGTTCTTC. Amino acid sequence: CASAGTGVLGNEQFF.